Listed below are T cell receptor beta chains from one sample, sequenced in a study of control samples from healthy donors and cancer patients. Profiled with immunoSEQ multiplex PCR; TCRdb holds only in-frame clones, not every one. The sample lists 150,000 to 200,000 clones, roughly 90% occurring once. Sequenced sample: blood. The receptors derive from a man in his thirties or forties in good health. The CDR3 runs from the conserved cysteine through the conserved F or W. A D gene is named only where the DNA matches it firmly. Size is omitted from some rows. Given values are once, few, many or a class for expanded clones.

DNA: TGTGCCACCAGCGCCATGATGAGAAATGAGCAGTTCTTC; CDR3: CATSAMMRNEQFF; J: TRBJ2-1; V: TRBV15; D: -; size: -
DNA: TGTGCCAGCAGCTTTGGACAAAACAATCAGCCCCAGCATTTT; CDR3: CASSFGQNNQPQHF; J: TRBJ1-5; V: TRBV7-9; D: -; size: -
DNA: TGTGCCAGCAGGTTTGGCGGGAGTGACATCCCCGGGGAGCTGTTTTTT; CDR3: CASRFGGSDIPGELFF; J: TRBJ2-2; V: TRBV4-2; D: TRBD2; size: -
DNA: TGTGCCAGCAGCTTCAGGGGCTTTTATACGCAGTATTTT; CDR3: CASSFRGFYTQYF; J: TRBJ2-3; V: TRBV5-6; D: -; size: -
DNA: TGTGCCACCAGTTCCTCCGGGACTAGGATTTATGAGCAGTTCTTC; CDR3: CATSSSGTRIYEQFF; J: TRBJ2-1; V: TRBV24-1; D: TRBD2; size: -
DNA: TGTGCCAGCTCACCACCGAGCTCCTACGAGCAGTACTTC; CDR3: CASSPPSSYEQYF; J: TRBJ2-7; V: TRBV18; D: -; size: -
DNA: TGTGCCAGCAGCCAAGAAGAGACAGGGGCCGATTCCTACGAGCAGTACTTC; CDR3: CASSQEETGADSYEQYF; J: TRBJ2-7; V: TRBV14; D: TRBD1; size: -
DNA: TGTGCCAGCAGCTTACAACGCCCGGGGGAGACCCAGTACTTC; CDR3: CASSLQRPGETQYF; J: TRBJ2-5; V: TRBV7-8; D: -; size: -
DNA: TGTGCCAGCAGCCTGCAGGGAAATCAGCCCCAGCATTTT; CDR3: CASSLQGNQPQHF; J: TRBJ1-5; V: TRBV11-2; D: -; size: once
DNA: TGTGCCAGCAGCCCCTATGAGGGGGGGCCCTACGAGCAGTACTTC; CDR3: CASSPYEGGPYEQYF; J: TRBJ2-7; V: TRBV3-1/TRBV3-2; D: -; size: -
DNA: TGCGCCAGCAGCCAACCAAATCAGCCCCAGCATTTT; CDR3: CASSQPNQPQHF; J: TRBJ1-5; V: TRBV4-1; D: -; size: few
DNA: TGTGCCAGTAGTCCGCAGGTTAATCAGCCCCAGCATTTT; CDR3: CASSPQVNQPQHF; J: TRBJ1-5; V: TRBV19; D: -; size: once
DNA: TGTGCCAGCAGCGTAAACAGCGGGAGAATCACAGATACGCAGTATTTT; CDR3: CASSVNSGRITDTQYF; J: TRBJ2-3; V: TRBV9; D: TRBD2; size: -
DNA: TGTGCCAGCTCACCACCTAGCCCAGATACGCAGTATTTT; CDR3: CASSPPSPDTQYF; J: TRBJ2-3; V: TRBV18; D: -; size: -
DNA: TGCGCCAGCCCAGGACCCAACTCGGGAGGCGAAACCTACGAGCAGTACTTC; CDR3: CASPGPNSGGETYEQYF; J: TRBJ2-7; V: TRBV10-1; D: TRBD2; size: -
DNA: TGTGCCAGCAGGATACAGGATCAAGTCAACGAGCAGTACTTC; CDR3: CASRIQDQVNEQYF; J: TRBJ2-7; V: TRBV2; D: -; size: -